The rows below give T cell receptor beta chains drawn from one sample of a study of T cell responses to AZD1222 COVID-19 vaccine. Assay used: immunoSEQ multiplex PCR; TCRdb lists only in-frame clones, some missing. The data contain 45,000 to 60,000 clones, about 90% of them singletons. Material: peripheral blood, obtained on day 0 of AZD1222 vaccination. The receptors shown here come from an adult in good health. CDR3s include the opening cysteine and the closing phenylalanine or tryptophan. The D gene is left open where the match is weak. Size values are once, few and many counts, or a class for expanded clones, and some rows have none.

>TRBJ1-2|TRBV7-2|.|.
CASSQGGGYTF
>TRBJ2-7|TRBV6-5|.|.
CASNPPGGTYEQYF
>TRBJ1-3|TRBV30|TRBD1|.
CAWAAGGSSGNTIYF
>TRBJ1-1|TRBV30|.|once
CAWSNSPMNTEAFF
>TRBJ2-7|TRBV11-1|TRBD1|few
CASSSGTGGPYEQYF
>TRBJ1-3|TRBV28|.|.
CASSPGTVSGNTIYF
>TRBJ2-7|TRBV3-1/TRBV3-2|TRBD1|.
CASSLRDRGQYEQYF
>TRBJ1-2|TRBV6-6|.|.
CASSLMGGKDGYTF
>TRBJ2-5|TRBV7-2|.|.
CASSLVSGGPSQTQYF
>TRBJ2-1|TRBV12-5|.|few
CASGFGGGPGYNEQFF
>TRBJ1-2|TRBV6-5|TRBD1|.
CASSYGGGAGYTF
>TRBJ2-1|TRBV18|TRBD2|.
CASSSGGTYNEQFF
>TRBJ2-7|TRBV12-3/TRBV12-4|.|.
CASSLNYEQYF
>TRBJ2-3|TRBV5-1|TRBD2|.
CASSWRLAGEGAQYF
>TRBJ1-1|TRBV19|.|few
CASSMKGDTEAFF
>TRBJ2-7|TRBV7-2|.|.
CASSLGQGGHEQYF
>TRBJ1-5|TRBV3-1/TRBV3-2|.|once
CASSQSGNQPQHF
>TRBJ2-3|TRBV7-3|TRBD2|.
CASSQSGTSTDTQYF
>TRBJ2-3|TRBV27|.|.
CASSLLGGRRADTQYF
>TRBJ2-1|TRBV5-4|TRBD2|once
CASSPRTSGGDNEQFF
>TRBJ2-7|TRBV7-8|.|.
CASSPRGAAYEQYF
>TRBJ2-1|TRBV7-9|.|once
CASSPTGGASYNEQFF
>TRBJ2-7|TRBV7-9|.|.
CASSLFGVDRSSYEQYF
>TRBJ1-1|TRBV29-1|.|.
CSVRAGATEAFF
>TRBJ1-6|TRBV4-2|.|once
CASSGGGSSYNSPLHF
>TRBJ1-1|TRBV6-5|.|.
CAVGQTNTEAFF
>TRBJ1-6|TRBV4-3|TRBD1|few
CASSQDLGDRPLSPLHF
>TRBJ1-2|TRBV30|.|.
CAWDSTGTPGDYGYTF
>TRBJ1-1|TRBV27|.|.
CASTTGGGTEAFF
>TRBJ2-7|TRBV2|.|.
CASSEEAGRSSYEQYF
>TRBJ2-7|TRBV19|.|.
CASSREEGTYEQYF
>TRBJ2-5|TRBV21-1|.|.
CASSIAISLGLAGLSPRETQYF
>TRBJ1-6|TRBV19|.|.
CASSINSPSAPLHF